This T cell receptor (beta chain) emerged from a study of shared clonotypes between healthy human individuals. Study findings and constraints: Larger estimated richness was generally seen in naive subsets than in memory subsets.

A CD45RA+ naive subset and a CD45RA-negative memory subset were split from CD4+ cells. On this clone: Its antigen is as yet unknown.

Some clones are missing from TCRdb's copy, which holds only in-frame ones; the method was immunoSEQ multiplex PCR. The table lists 2 million to 2.5 million clones, just over 90% of them singletons. The sample was naive CD4+ T cells from PBMCs. The subset here: CD45RA+ positively selected. This receptor was taken from a man aged 18 to 35 in good health. Some clones in this sample may be carry-over from other donors' samples.

The CDR3, as DNA: TGTGCCAGCTCACCTAAGGGACAGGGGGCTGGACAGCCCCAGCATTTT. Its translation: CASSPKGQGAGQPQHF. The J gene is TRBJ1-5, the V gene TRBV18; 12 bases map to TRBD1. The germline gives CDR1 KGHSH, CDR2 LQKENI. The V and J ends lost 3 bases and 7 bases, in that order; junction bases with no gene match: 7. CDR3 size: 16 residues. The full variable domain, rest sourced from reference TRBV18 and TRBJ1-5, is NAGVMQNPRHLVRRRGQEARLRCSPMKGHSHVYWYRQLPEEGLKFMVYLQKENIIDESGMPKERFSAEFPKEGPSILRIQQVVRGDSAAYFCASSPKGQGAGQPQHFGDGTRLSIL.